This T cell receptor (beta chain) is drawn from a study of control samples from healthy donors and cancer patients. The sample holds one count of this clone. Germline assignment: CDR1 MNHEY and CDR2 SMNVEV (reference sequence). Unmatched junction bases numbered 13, after V lost 3 bases and J lost 4 bases. This CDR3 comprises 17 residues. The table came from immunoSEQ multiplex PCR; TCRdb's copy has only in-frame clones and leaves some out. The sample shows about 120,000 clones, roughly 90% of them seen only once. This chain links TRBV27 with TRBJ2-7; 9 nucleotides match TRBD1. The clonotype originates from a man aged 18 to 29 in good health. Sequencing input: blood. CDR3: CASSLVGTGPPGYEQYF. DNA for the CDR3: TGTGCCAGCAGTTTGGTGGGGACAGGGCCCCCTGGTTACGAGCAGTACTTC.